The text below deals with one T cell receptor beta chain. Its target is unknown. TCRdb redid the calling of the 5' RACE reads with MiXCR, one entry per CDR3 protein. The sample yields around 1.7 million distinct CDR3 sequences, about 30% seen once. V lost 5 bases and J 7 bases, leaving 12 bases between the germline ends. Germline lookup yields CDR1 SGHTA and CDR2 FQGNSA. The CDR3 runs 13 residues. The data were taken from a study of identical twins. Broader study findings: Conclusions came from cross-sectional statistical analysis, not from following the same donors. Invariant populations such as MAIT and iNKT cells could partly muddle zero-insertion analyses.

V gene TRBV7-2 combines with J gene TRBJ2-1, with no clear D. Sequences were obtained from cord blood. The receptor comes from a newborn girl in good health. The CDR3 DNA sequence: TGTGCCAGCAGCGCTCCTAGTAGGAATGAGCAGTTCTTC. Its translation: CASSAPSRNEQFF.